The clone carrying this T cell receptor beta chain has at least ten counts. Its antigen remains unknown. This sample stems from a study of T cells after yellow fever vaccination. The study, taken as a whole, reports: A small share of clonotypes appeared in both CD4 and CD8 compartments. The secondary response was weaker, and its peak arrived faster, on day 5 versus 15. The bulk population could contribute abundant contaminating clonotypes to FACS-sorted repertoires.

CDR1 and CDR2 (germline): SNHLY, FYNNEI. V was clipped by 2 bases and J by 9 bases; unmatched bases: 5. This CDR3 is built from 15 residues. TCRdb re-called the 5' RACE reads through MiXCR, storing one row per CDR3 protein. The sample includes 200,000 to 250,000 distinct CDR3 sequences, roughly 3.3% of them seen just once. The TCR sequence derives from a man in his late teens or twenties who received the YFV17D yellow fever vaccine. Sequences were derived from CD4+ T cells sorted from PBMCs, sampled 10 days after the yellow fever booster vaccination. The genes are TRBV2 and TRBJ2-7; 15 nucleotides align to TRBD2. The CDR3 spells CASSERGLAGGTQYF. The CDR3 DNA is TGTGCCAGCAGTGAACGGGGACTAGCGGGGGGTACGCAGTACTTC.